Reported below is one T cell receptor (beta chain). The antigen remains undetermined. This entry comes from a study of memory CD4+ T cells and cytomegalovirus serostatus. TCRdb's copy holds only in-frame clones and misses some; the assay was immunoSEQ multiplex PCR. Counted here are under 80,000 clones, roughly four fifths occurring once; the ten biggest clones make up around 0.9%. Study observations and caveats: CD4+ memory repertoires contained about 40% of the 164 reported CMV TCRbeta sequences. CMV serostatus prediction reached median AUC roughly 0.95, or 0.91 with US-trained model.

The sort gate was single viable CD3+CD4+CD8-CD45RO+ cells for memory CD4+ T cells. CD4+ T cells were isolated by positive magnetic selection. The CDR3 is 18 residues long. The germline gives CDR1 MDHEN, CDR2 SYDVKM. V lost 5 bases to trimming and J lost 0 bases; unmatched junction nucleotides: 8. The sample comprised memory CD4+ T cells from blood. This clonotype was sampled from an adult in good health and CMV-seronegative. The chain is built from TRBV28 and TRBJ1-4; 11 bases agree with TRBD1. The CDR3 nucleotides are TGTGCCAGCAGTGGATGGGACAGGGGGATATCAACTAATGAAAAACTGTTTTTT. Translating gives CASSGWDRGISTNEKLFF.